Detailed here is one TCR beta chain. The antigen is undetermined. This entry is derived from a study of CD8 T cells in ankylosing spondylitis. Study-level results: The clones that were linked to disease were reported to be significantly enriched in matched synovial fluid samples from ankylosing spondylitis patients. Seemingly characteristic of ankylosing spondylitis blood was a TCR beta motif consisting of roughly 8 highly homologous variants. A subset of motif variants has previously been described in the synovial fluid and blood of reactive arthritis.

Quantitative 5'-RACE with molecular barcodes generated TCR beta libraries. TCRdb redid the calling of the 5' RACE reads with MiXCR, one entry per CDR3 protein. The table lists around 890,000 distinct CDR3 sequences, approximately 12% of them singletons. With 4 bases removed from V and 4 bases from J, the gap between germline ends came to 5 bases. The CDR3 spans 12 residues. Germline loops: CDR1 GTSNPN, CDR2 SVGIG (reference sequence). The sample was blood, either unsorted or a sorted T cell fraction (not recorded which). This sequence originates from a male donor with ankylosing spondylitis. The chain links TRBV30 to TRBJ1-6; D is unresolved. CDR3 coding DNA: TGTGCCTGGATTAGGTATAATTCACCCCTCCACTTT. This codes for CAWIRYNSPLHF.